This T cell receptor (beta chain) emerged from a study of shared T cell receptors in the human thymus. Some clones are missing from TCRdb's copy, which holds only in-frame ones; the method was immunoSEQ multiplex PCR. The repertoire includes hundreds of thousands of clones, around nine tenths of them detected once, and approximately 0.011% sits in the top ten. Between the trimmed V and J ends, which lost 6 bases and 4 bases, there was a span of 14 bases. CDR1 and CDR2 (germline): SNHLY, FYNNEI. This CDR3 has 14 residues. The same specimen was also included in a second study, on human thymus T cells. That study reports: Corrective heart surgery yielded resections, and these provided the thymus tissue.

This TCR was recovered from a boy younger than two with a congenital heart defect. The V call is TRBV2, the J call TRBJ2-3, with a tentative D call TRBD2 (7 bases). The specimen sequenced was thymocytes. As DNA, the CDR3 is TGTGCCAGCAGCCCCCAAGGGGGGGCAGATACGCAGTATTTT. This encodes CASSPQGGADTQYF.